This record looks at one TCR beta chain sequence and its context. Clones were sequenced by immunoSEQ multiplex PCR, and TCRdb holds only the in-frame ones, with some missing. Found here are about 190,000 clones, around 80% of them singletons; the top ten hold about 3%. This sample stems from a study of blood T cell repertoires in COVID-19. Input material: peripheral blood. This clonotype was sampled from a woman aged 80 or older with active or convalescent COVID-19.

CDR3 loop: CASSLQSGGASYEQYF. In DNA form, the CDR3 reads TGCGCCAGCAGCTTGCAAAGCGGGGGGGCGTCGTACGAGCAGTACTTC. The genes are TRBV5-1 and TRBJ2-7; TRBD2 agrees at 10 bases. The CDR3 runs to 16 residues. Germline trimming cut 1 base from V and 4 bases from J; bases unmatched to any gene: 8. Per the germline V gene, CDR1 is SGHRS and CDR2 is YFSETQ.